The 29 T cell receptor beta chains below come from one sample, sequenced in a study of cytomegalovirus exposure and HLA in healthy donors. In the PCR, 60 Vbeta and 13 Jbeta primers were used. The data were produced by immunoSEQ multiplex PCR, yet TCRdb's version contains in-frame clones alone and is incomplete. The sample includes under 200,000 clones, around three quarters of them seen just once. Sequencing was performed on PBMCs. These receptors all stem from a woman aged 25 to 39 in good health and CMV-seropositive.

The V call is TRBV13, the J call TRBJ2-3; 8 nucleotides match TRBD2. Germline CDR1 PRHDT, CDR2 FYEKMQ (reference sequence). V shed 6 bases and J 2 bases; nucleotides not matched to a gene: 7. The CDR3 runs to 15 residues. CDR3 protein: CASSRPSGPTDTQYF. DNA for the CDR3: TGTGCCAGCAGTCGGCCTAGCGGGCCCACAGATACGCAGTATTTT.

J is TRBJ2-3 and V is TRBV4-1, with 8 bases fitting TRBD2. Per the germline V gene, CDR1 is MGHRA and CDR2 is YSYEKL. J was trimmed by 5 bases and V by 3 bases; bases with no gene match: 13. The CDR3 length is 17 residues. The CDR3 region is CASSQAPFRGGGDTQYF. CDR3 sequence (DNA): TGCGCCAGCAGCCAGGCCCCGTTTCGGGGGGGTGGAGATACGCAGTATTTT.

This chain uses TRBV6-1 with TRBJ1-2; D perhaps matches TRBD1 (6 bases). The V end lost 4 bases, the J end lost 2 bases, and 8 bases lay between the germline ends. CDR1 and CDR2 (germline): MNHNS, SASEGT. This CDR3 spans 13 amino acids. The CDR3 nucleotides are TGTGCCAGCAGTGGAACAGGGAACTATGGCTACACCTTC. Translating gives CASSGTGNYGYTF.

This rearrangement joins TRBV13 to TRBJ2-5, with D possibly matching TRBD1 (5 bases). Germline CDR1 and CDR2: PRHDT and FYEKMQ (reference sequence). V lost 4 bases, J lost 5 bases, and 11 bases lay in between. The CDR3 is made up of 13 amino acids. The CDR3, as DNA: TGTGCCAGCAGCTCCGGATCAGGGGAGACCCAGTACTTC. This gives the protein CASSSGSGETQYF.

The chain has TRBV13 and TRBJ1-1; possibly TRBD1 for D (6 bases). Between the trimmed V and J ends, which lost 3 bases and 6 bases, there was a span of 8 bases. This CDR3 has 12 residues. Germline V CDR1 and CDR2: PRHDT, FYEKMQ (reference sequence). Here the CDR3 DNA reads TGTGCCAGCAGCTTGCAGGGGTCTGAAGCTTTCTTT. Translation: CASSLQGSEAFF.

V gene TRBV7-9 combines with J gene TRBJ2-1; 14 bases align to TRBD2. This CDR3 spans 16 amino acids. With V trimmed by 1 base and J by 9 bases, 5 bases remained unmatched. The germline V gene encodes CDR1 SEHNR and CDR2 FQNEAQ (reference sequence). The CDR3 loop is CASSLVGLAGEGEQFF. CDR3 DNA sequence: TGTGCCAGCAGCTTAGTGGGACTAGCGGGAGAGGGTGAGCAGTTCTTC.

The chain is built from TRBV7-2 and TRBJ1-5; TRBD1 might be the D (6 bases). Between the trimmed V and J ends, which lost 6 bases and 5 bases, there was a span of 11 bases. The CDR3 is made up of 13 amino acids. CDR1 SGHTA and CDR2 FQGNSA come from the germline V gene. CDR3 in amino acids: CASSSQGDQPQHF. The CDR3 DNA reads as TGTGCCAGCAGTTCACAGGGTGATCAGCCCCAGCATTTT.

This chain joins TRBV7-9 and TRBJ1-1; no reliable D call. From germline, CDR1 is SEHNR and CDR2 FQNEAQ (reference sequence). The V gene lost 1 base and the J gene lost 3 bases, with 15 bases spanning the gap. The CDR3 is 16 amino acids. In DNA, the CDR3 is TGTGCCAGCAGCTTAGTCCCGCGCGGCCCGGACACTGAAGCTTTCTTT. Protein product: CASSLVPRGPDTEAFF. The full variable domain, with the rest looked up from reference TRBV7-9 and TRBJ1-1, is DTGVSQNPRHKITKRGQNVTFRCDPISEHNRLYWYRQTLGQGPEFLTYFQNEAQLEKSRLLSDRFSAERPKGSFSTLEIQRTEQGDSAMYLCASSLVPRGPDTEAFFGQGTRLTVV.

The rearrangement joins TRBV28 to TRBJ2-3; 8 bases agree with TRBD1. V gave up 6 bases and J gave up 3 bases; unmatched junction bases: 5. The CDR3 contains 14 residues. CDR1 is MDHEN and CDR2 is SYDVKM in the germline V gene. Here the CDR3 DNA reads TGTGCCAGCAGCTGGGACAGGATAACAGATACGCAGTATTTT. Translating gives CASSWDRITDTQYF.

This clone was detected a few times. This chain links TRBV6-6 with TRBJ2-3, with D perhaps TRBD2 (5 bases). The ends were cut back, 2 bases at V and 4 bases at J, with 13 bases in the middle. This CDR3 comprises 15 residues. Germline CDR1 MNHNY, CDR2 SVGAGI (reference sequence). DNA for the CDR3: TGTGCCAGCAGTTACACCCCCTTGGGAGCAGATACGCAGTATTTT. It encodes CASSYTPLGADTQYF.

This chain links TRBV28 with TRBJ1-1; no firm D call. The V and J ends lost 5 bases and 4 bases respectively, with 11 bases between them. The CDR3 length is 13 residues. Germline V gene lookup returns CDR1 MDHEN and CDR2 SYDVKM. CDR3 sequence: CASSLRDLTEAFF. Here the CDR3 DNA reads TGTGCCAGCAGTCTCCGGGATCTCACTGAAGCTTTCTTT.

This clone was recorded a few times. This rearrangement joins TRBV5-4 to TRBJ2-3, with 8 bases aligning to TRBD1. Germline V lookup: CDR1 SGHNT, CDR2 YYREEE (reference sequence). V gave up 0 bases and J gave up 4 bases; unmatched junction bases: 10. The CDR3 has 17 residues. The chain's CDR3 is CASSLELGRTGPDTQYF. The CDR3 DNA sequence: TGTGCCAGCAGCTTGGAATTGGGGCGGACAGGGCCAGATACGCAGTATTTT.

This chain joins TRBV6-1 and TRBJ2-7, with D possibly TRBD1 on 5 matching bases. The CDR3 has 12 residues. Per the germline V gene, CDR1 is MNHNS and CDR2 is SASEGT. Trimming removed 9 bases from V and 6 bases from J, with 15 bases in between. CDR3: CASQGFPAEQYF. As DNA, the CDR3 is TGTGCCAGTCAGGGATTCCCCGCCGAGCAGTACTTC.

The chain joins TRBV6-1 to TRBJ2-7; a possible D gene is TRBD2 (6 bases). The CDR3 has 13 residues. Germline CDR1 MNHNS, CDR2 SASEGT. V was pared by 2 bases and J by 3 bases, with 8 bases between. The CDR3 bases are TGTGCCAGCAGTGAATGGGGGGACTACGAGCAGTACTTC. It is translated as CASSEWGDYEQYF.

The chain employs TRBV2 and TRBJ1-5; possibly TRBD1 for D (6 bases). Germline V gives CDR1 SNHLY, CDR2 FYNNEI. The CDR3 runs to 14 residues. Trimming took off 2 bases at V and 5 bases at J, with 10 bases between the two ends. The CDR3 bases are TGTGCCAGCAGTGAATGGACAGTTTATCAGCCCCAGCATTTT. It specifies CASSEWTVYQPQHF.

This chain's CDR3 is CASSEGRETQETQYF. The CDR3 DNA sequence: TGTGCCAGCAGTGAAGGGCGGGAGACTCAAGAGACCCAGTACTTC. J is TRBJ2-5 and V is TRBV6-1, with TRBD2 matching over 7 bases. Germline assignment: CDR1 MNHNS and CDR2 SASEGT. V shed 1 base and J 2 bases; nucleotides not matched to a gene: 4. CDR3 size: 15 residues.

The rearrangement links TRBV7-9 to TRBJ2-3; possible D gene TRBD1, 6 bases. The CDR3 spans 15 residues. Deletions cut 4 bases from V and 5 bases from J, with 16 bases between. Per the germline V gene, CDR1 is SEHNR and CDR2 is FQNEAQ (reference sequence). CDR3 in amino acids: CASSSPQGPEDTQYF. CDR3 DNA: TGTGCCAGCAGCTCGCCTCAGGGGCCTGAAGATACGCAGTATTTT.

This clone was seen only once. This chain joins TRBV5-1 and TRBJ1-1, with TRBD1 matching over 9 bases. V gave up 4 bases and J gave up 7 bases; unmatched junction bases: 11. Germline CDR1 and CDR2: SGHRS and YFSETQ. CDR3 length equals 15 residues. The DNA for the CDR3 is TGCGCCAGCAGCCTTAGTACAGGGGGCTTGGGTGAAGCTTTCTTT. This encodes CASSLSTGGLGEAFF.

This sequence joins TRBV2 and TRBJ2-7, with 9 nucleotides matching TRBD2. Losses at the gene ends were 3 bases for V and 2 bases for J; bases not matched to a gene: 5. The CDR3 loop spans 15 amino acids. Germline V lookup: CDR1 SNHLY, CDR2 FYNNEI. The CDR3 DNA reads as TGTGCCAGCAGTGACGATGGGACTAGCACCTACGAGCAGTACTTC. This translates into CASSDDGTSTYEQYF.

V gene TRBV30 combines with J gene TRBJ1-2; 10 positions agree with TRBD1. Germline loops: CDR1 GTSNPN, CDR2 SVGIG (reference sequence). This CDR3 is built from 14 residues. J was trimmed by 8 bases and V by 0 bases; bases with no gene match: 6. The CDR3 sequence is CAWSVGQGVRGYTF. In DNA, the CDR3 is TGTGCCTGGAGTGTCGGACAGGGGGTGAGGGGCTACACCTTC.

The chain is built from TRBV2 and TRBJ2-3; the D gene is possibly TRBD2 (6 bases). V was shortened by 9 bases and J by 2 bases, with 18 bases between the two germline ends. There are 15 residues in the CDR3. Germline values: CDR1 SNHLY, CDR2 FYNNEI. This CDR3 reads CASRSGTGLTDTQYF. The CDR3 DNA follows: TGTGCCAGTAGATCCGGGACGGGACTCACAGATACGCAGTATTTT. The variable domain in full, with the rest retrieved from reference TRBV2 and TRBJ2-3, is EPEVTQTPSHQVTQMGQEVILRCVPISNHLYFYWYRQILGQKVEFLVSFYNNEISEKSEIFDDQFSVERPDGSNFTLKIRSTKLEDSAMYFCASRSGTGLTDTQYFGPGTRLTVL.

The rearrangement joins TRBV15 to TRBJ1-5; no firm D call. The CDR3 totals 15 residues. Per the germline V gene, CDR1 is LNHNV and CDR2 is YYDKDF (reference sequence). V was pared by 0 bases and J by 6 bases, with 12 bases between. The CDR3 nucleotides read TGTGCCACCAGCAGAGATTCCCTTAGCGGTCAGCCCCAGCATTTT. As protein: CATSRDSLSGQPQHF.

Regarding this clone: Relative to the germline gene, one junction end is altered; a read error may explain this. V usage is TRBV7-7 and J usage is TRBJ2-2, with D perhaps TRBD1 (6 bases). The germline V gene encodes CDR1 SSHAT and CDR2 FNYEAQ (reference sequence). The length of the CDR3 is 15 residues. Written as DNA, the CDR3 is TGTGCTAGCAGCGAGCAGGGGCTTGGGACCGGGGAGCTGTTTTTT. Translation gives CASSEQGLGTGELFF.

This chain links TRBV29-1 with TRBJ1-2, with TRBD1 as a possible D gene (6 bases). V was shortened by 7 bases and J by 4 bases, with 10 bases between the two germline ends. The CDR3 length is 11 residues. Per the germline V gene, CDR1 is SQVTM and CDR2 is ANQGSEA. This CDR3 reads CSGTGSYGYTF. CDR3 in DNA: TGCAGCGGTACAGGGAGCTATGGCTACACCTTC. Full variable domain (missing parts from reference TRBV29-1 and TRBJ1-2): SAVISQKPSRDICQRGTSLTIQCQVDSQVTMMFWYRQQPGQSLTLIATANQGSEATYESGFVIDKFPISRPNLTFSTLTVSNMSPEDSSIYLCSGTGSYGYTFGSGTRLTVV.

This clone has more than one count but fewer than ten. V and J are TRBV19 and TRBJ1-5; 8 nucleotides align to TRBD1. The CDR3 totals 16 residues. V trimming: 1 base; J trimming: 4 bases; junction bases outside the gene matches: 6. Germline V gene data show CDR1 as LNHDA and CDR2 as SQIVND (reference sequence). The CDR3: CASSIGRDRQNQPQHF. The CDR3 DNA sequence: TGTGCCAGTAGTATAGGTCGGGACAGGCAAAATCAGCCCCAGCATTTT.

J is TRBJ2-3 and V is TRBV5-1; 11 bases are a match to TRBD1. Germline CDR1 SGHRS, CDR2 YFSETQ. This CDR3 contains 15 residues. V lost 5 bases, J lost 0 bases, and 2 bases stayed unmatched. The CDR3 loop is CASRGTGGSTDTQYF. CDR3 nucleotides: TGCGCCAGCAGGGGGACAGGGGGAAGCACAGATACGCAGTATTTT.

The chain carries TRBV28 and TRBJ2-5; D gene unclear. Germline CDR1 and CDR2: MDHEN and SYDVKM. Trimming cost V 3 bases and J 4 bases, with 6 bases left between them. CDR3 length: 12 residues. CDR3 loop: CASSLLRETQYF. DNA for the CDR3: TGTGCCAGCAGTTTGCTCAGAGAGACCCAGTACTTC. Complete variable domain (other parts from reference TRBV28 and TRBJ2-5): DVKVTQSSRYLVKRTGEKVFLECVQDMDHENMFWYRQDPGLGLRLIYFSYDVKMKEKGDIPEGYSVSREKKERFSLILESASTNQTSMYLCASSLLRETQYFGPGTRLLVL.

Here the CDR3 reads CASTGLAFGNEQFF. CDR3 nucleotides: TGTGCCAGCACGGGACTAGCATTTGGGAATGAGCAGTTCTTC. V is TRBV28 and J is TRBJ2-1; 9 bases map to TRBD2. The CDR3 consists of 14 residues. Germline assignment: CDR1 MDHEN and CDR2 SYDVKM. The ends lost 7 bases at V and 7 bases at J; junction bases unmatched: 8. The full variable domain, completed using reference TRBV28 and TRBJ2-1, is DVKVTQSSRYLVKRTGEKVFLECVQDMDHENMFWYRQDPGLGLRLIYFSYDVKMKEKGDIPEGYSVSREKKERFSLILESASTNQTSMYLCASTGLAFGNEQFFGPGTRLTVL.

V is TRBV7-6 and J is TRBJ2-1; D is unclear. Trimming cost V 3 bases and J 7 bases, with 4 bases left between them. Germline V CDR1 and CDR2: SGHVS, FNYEAQ. There are 11 residues in the CDR3. Here the CDR3 reads CASSLRNEQFF. The CDR3 DNA follows: TGTGCCAGCAGCTTGAGGAATGAGCAGTTCTTC.